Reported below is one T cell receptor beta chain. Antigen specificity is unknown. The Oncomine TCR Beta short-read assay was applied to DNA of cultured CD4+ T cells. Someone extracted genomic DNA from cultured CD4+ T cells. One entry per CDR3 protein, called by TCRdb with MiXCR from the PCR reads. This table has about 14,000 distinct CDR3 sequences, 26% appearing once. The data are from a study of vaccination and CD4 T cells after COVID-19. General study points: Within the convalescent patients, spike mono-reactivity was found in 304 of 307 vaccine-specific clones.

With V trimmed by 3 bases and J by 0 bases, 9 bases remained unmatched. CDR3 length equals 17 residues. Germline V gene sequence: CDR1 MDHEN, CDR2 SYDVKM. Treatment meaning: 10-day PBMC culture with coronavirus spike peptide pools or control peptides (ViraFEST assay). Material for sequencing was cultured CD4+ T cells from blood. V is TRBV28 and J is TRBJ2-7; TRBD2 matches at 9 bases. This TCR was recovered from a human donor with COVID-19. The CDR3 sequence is CASSFRLAGPSSYEQYF. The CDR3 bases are TGTGCCAGCAGTTTTCGGCTAGCGGGGCCGAGCTCCTACGAGCAGTACTTC.